Listed below are T cell receptor beta chains from one sample, sequenced in a study of T cell repertoires and HLA-DP antigens. Their cognate antigens are unknown. The repertoire was sequenced with immunoSEQ multiplex PCR; TCRdb's copy has only in-frame clones and lacks some. Among roughly 110,000 clones listed, roughly 92% were seen once. The sequencing sample was made of CD4+ T cells from PBMCs. The receptors come from a woman aged 18 to 35 in good health and CMV-seronegative. Each CDR3 is given without its conserved first and last residue. The D gene is left open where the match is weak. Clone size appears in some rows only: once, few, many, or a class for an expanded clone.

TRBJ2-1 - - TRBV9 ASSERDPDNEQF
TRBJ2-5 - once TRBV5-6 ASSPPTRKSETQY
TRBJ1-4 - - TRBV7-9 ASRSSATNEKLF
TRBJ2-7 - - TRBV28 ASSPTQAFSSYEQY
TRBJ1-2 - - TRBV5-1 ASSPQVTGSYYGYT
TRBJ2-1 - few TRBV11-3 ASSTTWGEQF
TRBJ1-1 - once TRBV21-1 ASSKEGAVNTEAF
TRBJ2-3 TRBD2 - TRBV7-9 ASSFSGRLTSTDTQY
TRBJ2-1 TRBD2 - TRBV10-3 AIRDLGLADTYNEQF
TRBJ2-3 - - TRBV4-1 ASSQGANRRWDTQY
TRBJ2-2 TRBD1 - TRBV7-9 ASSLQGGPVITGELF
TRBJ1-1 - - TRBV6-6 ASSYRSAEAF
TRBJ2-6 - - TRBV19 ASTGMSNSGANVLT
TRBJ1-2 - - TRBV30 AWRLFGQDYGYT
TRBJ1-2 - - TRBV5-1 ASSLLGYGYT
TRBJ2-3 TRBD2 - TRBV29-1 SAGLAGGTDTQY
TRBJ2-3 - - TRBV11-3 ASSFQGPDTQY
TRBJ1-2 TRBD1 - TRBV6-6 ASSYGTADRYGYT
TRBJ2-5 TRBD2 - TRBV11-3 ASSPGLAGGSQETQY
TRBJ2-5 TRBD2 - TRBV2 ASSEDQAGPETQY
TRBJ2-1 - - TRBV27 ASPGETYNEQF
TRBJ2-1 - - TRBV7-3 ASSLEGLGYNEQF
TRBJ2-7 - - TRBV30 AWRETGTPSH
TRBJ2-1 - once TRBV11-2 ASSLGRYNEQF
TRBJ1-1 - - TRBV29-1 SVERRMNTEAF
TRBJ2-3 - - TRBV19 ASTDPGQTDTQY
TRBJ1-4 - - TRBV19 ASSMSRAAGNEKLF
TRBJ2-3 - - TRBV6-5 ASSPGVTDTQY
TRBJ1-4 - - TRBV4-2 ASSPNSGDEKLF
TRBJ2-3 TRBD1 - TRBV15 ATSTRDRSTDTQY
TRBJ1-4 - - TRBV7-2 ASSIRPISNEKLF
TRBJ1-5 TRBD1 - TRBV19 ASSIQGDSWEPQH
TRBJ2-7 - - TRBV28 AATGASPLEEQY
TRBJ2-1 - - TRBV5-1 ASSLGARGSSYNEQF
TRBJ2-1 - - TRBV7-8 ASSTRQAVVIEQF
TRBJ2-5 - - TRBV15 ATLRVSGSGSETQY
TRBJ2-3 - - TRBV5-4 ASTRTVSDFADTQY
TRBJ2-5 - - TRBV5-1 ASSPGSQETQY
TRBJ2-6 - - TRBV10-3 ASYFSGANVLT
TRBJ1-5 TRBD1 - TRBV28 ASSLQGTLGNQPQH
TRBJ1-4 - - TRBV6-5 ASSYSPGAGNEKLF
TRBJ2-2 TRBD1 - TRBV4-3 ASSQVGQGANTGELF
TRBJ2-1 TRBD2 - TRBV7-8 ASSLAGGWYNEQF
TRBJ1-5 TRBD1 - TRBV30 AWGTGVRQPQH
TRBJ1-2 - - TRBV6-6 ASSYGSGMTNYGYT
TRBJ2-7 TRBD2 - TRBV6-5 ASSRGLVGEQY
TRBJ1-1 - - TRBV28 ASSPRRMNTEAF
TRBJ2-2 - - TRBV7-7 ASSLGLANTGELF
TRBJ1-2 TRBD1 - TRBV5-6 ASSSRGAGGPYGYT
TRBJ1-1 - - TRBV29-1 SVEDQGRGEAF
TRBJ2-7 - - TRBV7-9 ASSNFRSYEQY
TRBJ2-1 - - TRBV5-6 ASSAGQINYNEQF
TRBJ2-1 TRBD2 - TRBV28 ASSFPPGLVVYNEQF
TRBJ2-1 - - TRBV2 ASRDGSSYNEQF
TRBJ2-3 TRBD2 - TRBV7-3 ASSLKGGLGTDTQY
TRBJ1-4 - - TRBV28 ASSRFIPLNEKLF
TRBJ1-5 - - TRBV2 ASSEGGFGQPQH
TRBJ2-3 - - TRBV5-1 ASSLAYRDTDTQY
TRBJ2-3 TRBD2 - TRBV7-2 ASSQGWREGRTDTQY